This TCR beta chain appears in the sequencing data of a study of T cells in Graves' hyperthyroidism and ophthalmopathy. This clonotype was detected many times. Its antigen is still unknown. RNA transcripts yielded amplified TCR beta CDR3 regions. First-round RT-PCR with HTBI primers amplified the TCR CDR3 region. TCRdb fed the multiplex PCR reads into MiXCR, producing one record per CDR3 protein. The data show 40,000 to 65,000 distinct CDR3 sequences, 48% seen once. Germline CDR1 is SGHRS and CDR2 is YFSETQ. Trimming stripped 4 bases from V and 0 bases from J, with 10 bases between. The CDR3 spans 15 residues. Subjects with ophthalmopathy showed a Clinical Activity Score no lower than 3, a NOSPECS grade no lower than 4, and a duration shorter than 3 months. Study outcomes and limitations: The model made its ophthalmopathy prediction, and onset followed a median approximately 6 months later. Most thyroid clonotypes with frequency above 0.001 were detected in blood.

Material: blood. This sequence joins TRBV5-1 and TRBJ2-2; D might be TRBD1 or TRBD2, each matching 5 bases. This clonotype was obtained from a woman in her 50s with Graves' ophthalmopathy. For the CDR3, the DNA is TGCGCCAGCAGCCGGGACGGGACGAACACCGGGGAGCTGTTTTTT. It specifies CASSRDGTNTGELFF.